This T cell receptor (beta chain) was sequenced during a study of T cell repertoires in cytomegalovirus infection (dated by TCRdb to the late 2010s). Some background on the complete study: Alongside well-studied HLA-B-restricted epitopes, the peptide stimulations were aimed at recently identified HLA-C-restricted CMV epitopes, whose presentation resists viral immunomodulation. Because public TCR beta signatures pointed to carriage of CMV infection together with the matching HLA type, the HLA type of each donor mattered for the analysis. The full study reports these points: The ex vivo response was dominated by HLA-C-restricted CMV-specific TCR beta clonotypes, which also provided the single most frequent clonotype in two of eight donors. In both this cohort and an independent cohort of 352 donors, the cumulative frequency of public TCR beta family members distinguished carriers of CMV infection plus the relevant HLA type.

This clonotype was counted between two and nine times. Its antigen has not been determined. Base qualities were left out, and no much larger clone turns up one base away. CDR1 SGHVS and CDR2 FQNEAQ are derived from the germline V gene. V loses 4 bases, J loses 0 bases, and the germline ends lie 15 bases apart. The CDR3 holds 16 amino acids from the cysteine to the phenylalanine. Only CDR3 DNA is held: 48 bases, read in frame from base 1. Sequencer: Illumina HiSeq 1500. Clones were called with MiXCR by TCRdb after fastp trimmed the public reads at Q25, and only in-frame beta chains were retained. Merged by CDR3 protein, the rows form single entries marked with the most common genes and DNA. This sample lists around 500,000 distinct CDR3 sequences; about 42% were detected once. 43% of the sample is in the top ten clones. What the treatment or condition label conveys for this sample: in vitro stimulation with specific CMV peptide epitopes to enrich CMV-specific T cells.

The sample was cultured PBMCs, taken from culture after CMV antigen stimulation. Rearrangement joined TRBV7-8 to TRBJ1-1; the best D guess is TRBD1, with 5 bases matching. The TCR originated in a human donor in good health (CMV status not recorded). Some clones in this sample may be carry-over from other donors' samples. CDR3 protein: CASSSRAAGLNTEAFF. The DNA sequence follows: TGTGCCAGCAGCTCCCGGGCAGCAGGGTTGAACACTGAAGCTTTCTTT.